What follows describes a single T cell receptor (beta chain). The sample belongs to a study of T cells after yellow fever vaccination. This CDR3 contains 14 residues. Germline-derived CDR1 and CDR2 are MNHNS and SASEGT. V lost 2 bases to trimming and J lost 2 bases, with 10 bases between them. The study, taken as a whole, reports: There was a possibility that FACS-sorted repertoires contained abundant clonotypes contaminating from the bulk population. Post-booster repertoires contained most primary-vaccination clones again (about 95% CD4, approximately 86% CD8). Though weaker, the secondary response peaked faster, on day 5 versus 15.

A 5'RACE template-switching step, the method used to make TCR cDNA, added a universal primer site and UMIs. TCRdb reprocessed the 5' RACE reads via MiXCR and lists one record per CDR3 protein. The data contain 75,000 to 100,000 distinct CDR3 sequences, almost 9% of them singletons. The J gene is TRBJ2-7, the V gene TRBV6-1, with a tentative D call TRBD1 (6 bases). This TCR was recovered from a young man who received the YFV17D yellow fever vaccine. Material: CD8+ T cells not binding an NS4B(214-222) dextramer, sorted from PBMCs, obtained approximately 15 days after the first yellow fever vaccination. The CDR3: CASSELGTTYEQYV. DNA for the CDR3: TGTGCCAGCAGTGAATTGGGGACAACCTACGAGCAGTACGTC.